Reported below is one T cell receptor (beta chain). Its antigen is not known. The sample comes from a study of OX40 agonist ivuxolimab in advanced cancers. In the study overall: Participants averaged approximately 60 years of age (range about 23 to 80) and were 82.7% male. Study-wide findings and caveats: The average count of expanded clones was higher among CD8+ T cells than among CD4+.

Germline V gene data show CDR1 as SNHLY and CDR2 as FYNNEI. Germline trimming cut 6 bases from V and 2 bases from J; bases unmatched to any gene: 2. This CDR3 contains 14 residues. Sequencing was performed with immunoSEQ multiplex PCR; in TCRdb, only in-frame clones are kept and a portion is missing. This table has tens of thousands of clones, approximately 91% appearing once. This chain joins TRBV2 and TRBJ2-1; 9 nucleotides align to TRBD2. The sample consisted of CD4+ or CD8+ T cells sorted from blood, taken in a trial of the OX40 agonist ivuxolimab. The sequence came from an adult with an advanced solid tumor such as melanoma, head and neck, liver or kidney cancer. The DNA for the CDR3 is TGTGCCAGCAGGCTAGCGGGAACCTACAATGAGCAGTTCTTC. This gives the protein CASRLAGTYNEQFF.